This T cell receptor (beta chain) was recovered during a study of neurological immune-mediated disorders. The cDNA came from 5'RACE, which used 10-nucleotide random UMIs. One entry per CDR3 protein, called by TCRdb with MiXCR from the 5' RACE reads. The sample holds roughly 80,000 distinct CDR3 sequences, 15% to 20% seen once. The CDR3 is 16 amino acids. The ends were cut back, 4 bases at V and 7 bases at J, with 23 bases in the middle. The germline V gene encodes CDR1 SGHTA and CDR2 FQGNSA. This clonotype was seen at least ten times. Source material: PBMCs. This TCR was recovered from a woman in her thirties or forties in good health. The chain employs TRBV7-2 and TRBJ2-7, with D possibly matching TRBD2 (6 bases). The CDR3 DNA follows: TGTGCCAGCAGCTCCAGCTGGGGGTCTAGCGCGTTTGAGCAGTACGTC. Translation gives CASSSSWGSSAFEQYV.